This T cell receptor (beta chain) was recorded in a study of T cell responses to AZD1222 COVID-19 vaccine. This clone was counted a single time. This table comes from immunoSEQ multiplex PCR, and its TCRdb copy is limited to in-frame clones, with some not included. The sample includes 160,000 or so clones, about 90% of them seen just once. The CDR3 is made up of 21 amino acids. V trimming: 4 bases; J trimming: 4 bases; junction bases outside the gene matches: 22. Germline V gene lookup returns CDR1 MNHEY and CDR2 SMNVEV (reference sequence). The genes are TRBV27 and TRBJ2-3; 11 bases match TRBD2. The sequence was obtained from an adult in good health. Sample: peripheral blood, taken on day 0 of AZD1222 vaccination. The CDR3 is CASSSTLLAGGLKGPPDTQYF. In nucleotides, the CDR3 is TGTGCCAGCAGTTCTACGCTGCTAGCGGGAGGCCTCAAAGGTCCCCCAGATACGCAGTATTTT.